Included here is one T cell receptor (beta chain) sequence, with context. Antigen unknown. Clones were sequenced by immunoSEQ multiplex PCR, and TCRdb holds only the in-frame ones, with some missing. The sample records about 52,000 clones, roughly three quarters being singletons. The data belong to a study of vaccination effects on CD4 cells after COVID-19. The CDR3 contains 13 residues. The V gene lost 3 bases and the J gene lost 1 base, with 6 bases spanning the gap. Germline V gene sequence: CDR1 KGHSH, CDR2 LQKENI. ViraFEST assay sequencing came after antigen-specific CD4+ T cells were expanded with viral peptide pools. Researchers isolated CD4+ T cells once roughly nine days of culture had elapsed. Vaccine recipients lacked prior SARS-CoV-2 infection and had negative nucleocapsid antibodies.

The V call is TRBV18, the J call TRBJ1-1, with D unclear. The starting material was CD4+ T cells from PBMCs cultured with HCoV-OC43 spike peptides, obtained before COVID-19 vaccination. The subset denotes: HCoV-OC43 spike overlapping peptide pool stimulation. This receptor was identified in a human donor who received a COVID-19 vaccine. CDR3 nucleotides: TGTGCCAGCTCACCGAGACAGAACACTGAAGCTTTCTTT. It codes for CASSPRQNTEAFF.